A selection of T cell receptor beta chains follows, all from one sample in a study of T cells in Graves' hyperthyroidism and ophthalmopathy. TCRdb independently ran MiXCR on the multiplex PCR reads; one entry per CDR3 protein. The sample includes around 540,000 distinct CDR3 sequences, about 43% of them seen just once. The sequencing sample was made of peripheral blood or thyroid tissue (not recorded which). Source of these receptors: a woman aged 18-35 years with Graves' hyperthyroidism. Each CDR3 is given with its conserved first and last residue. The size field is filled for only some rows; it gives once, few, many or a size class.

clone_size: NA
j_call: TRBJ2-7
v_call: TRBV5-1
cdr3_aa: CASSRAQDRRSYEQYF

clone_size: many
j_call: TRBJ2-7
v_call: TRBV19
cdr3_aa: CASRTRASVDYEQYF

clone_size: few
j_call: TRBJ2-7
v_call: TRBV20-1
cdr3_aa: CSEQGPVGEQYF

clone_size: many
j_call: TRBJ1-5
v_call: TRBV7-9
cdr3_aa: CASSLDGQGNQPQHF

clone_size: NA
j_call: TRBJ2-2
v_call: TRBV25-1
cdr3_aa: CASSEFGLGELFF

clone_size: NA
j_call: TRBJ2-5
v_call: TRBV19
cdr3_aa: CASRTSGTETQYF

clone_size: few
j_call: TRBJ1-2
v_call: TRBV10-3
cdr3_aa: CASSEDRGRGYGYTF

clone_size: NA
j_call: TRBJ1-2
v_call: TRBV2
cdr3_aa: CARAGAGGYTF

clone_size: NA
j_call: TRBJ1-3
v_call: TRBV19
cdr3_aa: CASDTPGLNTIYF

clone_size: NA
j_call: TRBJ1-4
v_call: TRBV12-3/TRBV12-4
cdr3_aa: CASSLYGGEKLFF

clone_size: NA
j_call: TRBJ2-5
v_call: TRBV25-1
cdr3_aa: CASGQAETQYF

clone_size: few
j_call: TRBJ1-1
v_call: TRBV25-1
cdr3_aa: CASMTGLNTEAFF

clone_size: many
j_call: TRBJ1-4
v_call: TRBV11-2
cdr3_aa: CASSLGQGTTNEKLFF

clone_size: NA
j_call: TRBJ1-5
v_call: TRBV25-1
cdr3_aa: CASKGINQPQHF

clone_size: NA
j_call: TRBJ2-2
v_call: TRBV7-9
cdr3_aa: CASSLGAGADTGELFF

clone_size: NA
j_call: TRBJ2-7
v_call: TRBV7-9
cdr3_aa: CASSSGDEQYF

clone_size: NA
j_call: TRBJ2-5
v_call: TRBV11-1
cdr3_aa: CASSPTRSGSAGGEETQYF

clone_size: few
j_call: TRBJ1-2
v_call: TRBV19
cdr3_aa: CASAIGVSYTF

clone_size: NA
j_call: TRBJ1-2
v_call: TRBV9
cdr3_aa: CASSQPGTSYGYTF

clone_size: few
j_call: TRBJ1-5
v_call: TRBV10-3
cdr3_aa: CASRPDRGQPQHF

clone_size: NA
j_call: TRBJ1-2
v_call: TRBV20-1
cdr3_aa: CSARGTSGIAF

clone_size: NA
j_call: TRBJ2-5
v_call: TRBV5-1
cdr3_aa: CASSHGTSPSVETQYF

clone_size: many
j_call: TRBJ2-7
v_call: TRBV10-2
cdr3_aa: CASSESTGYEQYF

clone_size: many
j_call: TRBJ2-7
v_call: TRBV29-1
cdr3_aa: CSVTRTGSYEQYF

clone_size: many
j_call: TRBJ2-7
v_call: TRBV7-9
cdr3_aa: CASSIGAIAYEQYF

clone_size: NA
j_call: TRBJ1-6
v_call: TRBV7-9
cdr3_aa: CASSPQGGKSPLHF

clone_size: NA
j_call: TRBJ1-5
v_call: TRBV7-2
cdr3_aa: CASSTSGGWGQPQHF

clone_size: NA
j_call: TRBJ1-5
v_call: TRBV20-1
cdr3_aa: CSARTEINQPQHF

clone_size: many
j_call: TRBJ2-5
v_call: TRBV5-1
cdr3_aa: CASTLAGVETQYF

clone_size: NA
j_call: TRBJ1-3
v_call: TRBV24-1
cdr3_aa: CATSDTGEDTIYF

clone_size: many
j_call: TRBJ2-5
v_call: TRBV20-1
cdr3_aa: CSARAGQRNQPQYF

clone_size: NA
j_call: TRBJ2-7
v_call: TRBV25-1
cdr3_aa: CASREGPYEQYF

clone_size: few
j_call: TRBJ2-7
v_call: TRBV7-2
cdr3_aa: CASSPYTGAIYEQYF

clone_size: once
j_call: TRBJ1-1
v_call: TRBV25-1
cdr3_aa: CASSPMGGWGRENTEAFF

clone_size: many
j_call: TRBJ2-5
v_call: TRBV7-9
cdr3_aa: CASSITTGGQETQYF

clone_size: NA
j_call: TRBJ2-7
v_call: TRBV7-9
cdr3_aa: CASSLGQGRPYEQYF

clone_size: NA
j_call: TRBJ1-1
v_call: TRBV20-1
cdr3_aa: CSARGDRELNTEAFF

clone_size: NA
j_call: TRBJ2-5
v_call: TRBV19
cdr3_aa: CASSIAEGQETQYF

clone_size: many
j_call: TRBJ1-2
v_call: TRBV7-8
cdr3_aa: CASSRDSYYGYTF

clone_size: few
j_call: TRBJ1-2
v_call: TRBV20-1
cdr3_aa: CSAGPGQGNYGYTF

clone_size: NA
j_call: TRBJ2-7
v_call: TRBV7-3
cdr3_aa: CASSSLMSGRAYEQYF

clone_size: few
j_call: TRBJ2-7
v_call: TRBV12-3/TRBV12-4
cdr3_aa: CASRVGQSYEQYF

clone_size: NA
j_call: TRBJ1-5
v_call: TRBV11-1
cdr3_aa: CASILVGQPQHF

clone_size: NA
j_call: TRBJ2-7
v_call: TRBV20-1
cdr3_aa: CSASSGGYEQYF

clone_size: NA
j_call: TRBJ1-3
v_call: TRBV20-1
cdr3_aa: CSARDGGVGNTIYF

clone_size: NA
j_call: TRBJ2-5
v_call: TRBV20-1
cdr3_aa: CSARDYGGVETQYF

clone_size: many
j_call: TRBJ1-4
v_call: TRBV25-1
cdr3_aa: CASSENNEKLFF

clone_size: NA
j_call: TRBJ1-1
v_call: TRBV10-3
cdr3_aa: CAISATDTEAFF

clone_size: NA
j_call: TRBJ2-7
v_call: TRBV12-3/TRBV12-4
cdr3_aa: CASSGDSGYEQYF

clone_size: NA
j_call: TRBJ2-7
v_call: TRBV7-9
cdr3_aa: CASSLNPDSRGEQYF

clone_size: few
j_call: TRBJ1-1
v_call: TRBV20-1
cdr3_aa: CSAYTGGTEAFF

clone_size: many
j_call: TRBJ2-7
v_call: TRBV7-6
cdr3_aa: CASSLDASYEQYF

clone_size: many
j_call: TRBJ1-4
v_call: TRBV7-9
cdr3_aa: CASSLGGGGEKLFF